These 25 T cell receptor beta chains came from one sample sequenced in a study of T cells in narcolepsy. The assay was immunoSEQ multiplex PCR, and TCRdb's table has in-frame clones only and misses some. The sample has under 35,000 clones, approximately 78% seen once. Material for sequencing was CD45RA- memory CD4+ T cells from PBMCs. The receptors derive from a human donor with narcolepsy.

Here the CDR3 reads CSATGSGTQYF. Here the CDR3 DNA reads TGCAGTGCTACCGGGTCAGGGACCCAGTACTTC. V and J are TRBV20-1 and TRBJ2-5, with D uncertain. Germline V gives CDR1 DFQATT, CDR2 SNEGSKA (reference sequence). The CDR3 totals 11 residues. Between the trimmed V and J ends, which lost 4 bases and 7 bases, there was a span of 10 bases.

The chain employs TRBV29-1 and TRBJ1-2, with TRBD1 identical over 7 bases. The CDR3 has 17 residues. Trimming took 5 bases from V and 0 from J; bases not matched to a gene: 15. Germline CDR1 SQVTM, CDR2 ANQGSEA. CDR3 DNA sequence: TGCAGCGTTACGACAGGGAGCCAACGCCGGCCTAACTATGGCTACACCTTC. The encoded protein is CSVTTGSQRRPNYGYTF.

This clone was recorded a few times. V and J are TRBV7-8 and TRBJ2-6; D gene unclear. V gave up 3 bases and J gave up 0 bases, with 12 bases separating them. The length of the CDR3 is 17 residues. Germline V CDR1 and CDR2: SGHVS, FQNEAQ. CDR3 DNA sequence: TGTGCCAGCAGCTTTGCGAGACAAAGCTCTGGGGCCAACGTCCTGACTTTC. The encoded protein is CASSFARQSSGANVLTF.

The CDR3, as DNA: TGTGCCTGGAGACTAGCGGGAGGGGTGCAGTTCTTC. Its translation is CAWRLAGGVQFF. V and J are TRBV30 and TRBJ2-1; 13 bases align to TRBD2. Trimming cost V 3 bases and J 12 bases; bases outside gene matches: 2. Germline V gene sequence: CDR1 GTSNPN, CDR2 SVGIG (reference sequence). The CDR3 sequence is 12 residues long.

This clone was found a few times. In nucleotides, the CDR3 is TGTGCCAGCAGCCGACAGGGTGGAGGGCGTGAAAAACTGTTTTTT. Its protein is CASSRQGGGREKLFF. The V and J genes are TRBV7-9 and TRBJ1-4; 7 nucleotides agree with TRBD1. The junction had 10 bases not matched to a gene; V was cut back by 5 bases and J by 7 bases. Germline values: CDR1 SEHNR, CDR2 FQNEAQ (reference sequence). The CDR3 loop spans 15 amino acids.

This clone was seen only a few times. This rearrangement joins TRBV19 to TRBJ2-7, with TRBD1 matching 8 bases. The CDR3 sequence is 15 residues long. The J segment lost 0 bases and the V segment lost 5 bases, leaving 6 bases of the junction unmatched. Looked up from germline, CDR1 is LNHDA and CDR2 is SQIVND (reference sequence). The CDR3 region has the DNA TGTGCCAGTAGTCCTATGACAGGGGCCTCCTACGAGCAGTACTTC. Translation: CASSPMTGASYEQYF.

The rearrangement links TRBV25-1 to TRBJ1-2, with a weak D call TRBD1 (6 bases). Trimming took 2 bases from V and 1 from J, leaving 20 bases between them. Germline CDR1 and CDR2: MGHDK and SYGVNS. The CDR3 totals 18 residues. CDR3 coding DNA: TGTGCCAGCAGTGAAGCATCCTTGGCGGGGGCCCTTAACTATGGCTACACCTTC. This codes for CASSEASLAGALNYGYTF.

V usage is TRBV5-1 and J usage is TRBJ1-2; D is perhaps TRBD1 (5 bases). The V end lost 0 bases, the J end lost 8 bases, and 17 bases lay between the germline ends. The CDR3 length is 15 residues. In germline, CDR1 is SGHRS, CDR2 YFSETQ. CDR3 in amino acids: CASSLARDPVRGYTF. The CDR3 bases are TGCGCCAGCAGCTTGGCCCGGGACCCCGTGAGGGGCTACACCTTC.

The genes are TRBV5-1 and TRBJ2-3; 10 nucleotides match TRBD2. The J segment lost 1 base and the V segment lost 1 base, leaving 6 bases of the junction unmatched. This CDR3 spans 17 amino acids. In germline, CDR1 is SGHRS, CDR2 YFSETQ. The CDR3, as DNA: TGCGCCAGCAGCTTGAGGGCTAGCGGGGGCCGCACAGATACGCAGTATTTT. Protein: CASSLRASGGRTDTQYF.

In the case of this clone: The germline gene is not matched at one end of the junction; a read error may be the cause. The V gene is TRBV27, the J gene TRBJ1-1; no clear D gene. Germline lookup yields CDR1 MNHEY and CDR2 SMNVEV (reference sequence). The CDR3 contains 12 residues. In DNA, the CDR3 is TGTGCCAGCAGCGGCCGGGTCGGAGTAGAGGTCTTT. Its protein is CASSGRVGVEVF.

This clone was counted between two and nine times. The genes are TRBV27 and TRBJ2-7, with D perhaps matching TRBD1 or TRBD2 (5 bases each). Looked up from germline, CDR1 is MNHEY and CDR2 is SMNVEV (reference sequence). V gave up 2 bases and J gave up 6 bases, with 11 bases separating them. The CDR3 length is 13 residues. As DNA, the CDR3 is TGTGCCAGCAGTTTAGCCTGGGACCGCGAGCAGTACTTC. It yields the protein CASSLAWDREQYF.

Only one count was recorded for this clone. The CDR3: CASSLGRQSTDTQYF. In DNA form, the CDR3 reads TGTGCCAGCAGCTTGGGTCGGCAGTCCACAGATACGCAGTATTTT. The chain links TRBV11-2 to TRBJ2-3; D uncertain. The CDR3 totals 15 residues. CDR1 is SGHAT and CDR2 is FQNNGV in the germline V gene. V lost 3 bases to trimming and J lost 2 bases, with 12 bases between them. Drawing the rest from reference TRBV11-2 and TRBJ2-3, the complete variable domain is EAGVAQSPRYKIIEKRQSVAFWCNPISGHATLYWYQQILGQGPKLLIQFQNNGVVDDSQLPKDRFSAERLKGVDSTLKIQPAKLEDSAVYLCASSLGRQSTDTQYFGPGTRLTVL.

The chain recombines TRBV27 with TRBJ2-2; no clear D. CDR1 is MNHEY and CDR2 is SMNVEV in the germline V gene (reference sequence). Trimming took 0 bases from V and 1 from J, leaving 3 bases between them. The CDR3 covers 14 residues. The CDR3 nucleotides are TGTGCCAGCAGTTTATCAAGGAACACCGGGGAGCTGTTTTTT. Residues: CASSLSRNTGELFF.

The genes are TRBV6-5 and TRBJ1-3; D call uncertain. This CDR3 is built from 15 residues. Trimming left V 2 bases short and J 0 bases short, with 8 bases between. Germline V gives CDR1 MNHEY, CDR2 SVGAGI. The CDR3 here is CASSYMGASGNTIYF. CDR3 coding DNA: TGTGCCAGCAGTTACATGGGCGCCTCTGGAAACACCATATATTTT.

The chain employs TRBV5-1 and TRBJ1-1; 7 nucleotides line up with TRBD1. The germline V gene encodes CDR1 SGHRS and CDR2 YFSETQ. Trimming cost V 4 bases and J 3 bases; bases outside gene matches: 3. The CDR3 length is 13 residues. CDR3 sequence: CASSGGTDTEAFF. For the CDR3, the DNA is TGCGCCAGCAGCGGGGGGACAGACACTGAAGCTTTCTTT.

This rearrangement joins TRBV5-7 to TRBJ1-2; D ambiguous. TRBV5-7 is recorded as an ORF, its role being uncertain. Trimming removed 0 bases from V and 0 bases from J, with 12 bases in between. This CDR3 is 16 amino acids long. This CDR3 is CASSLDRGRANYGYTF. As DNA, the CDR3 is TGTGCCAGCAGCTTGGACCGAGGCCGAGCTAACTATGGCTACACCTTC.

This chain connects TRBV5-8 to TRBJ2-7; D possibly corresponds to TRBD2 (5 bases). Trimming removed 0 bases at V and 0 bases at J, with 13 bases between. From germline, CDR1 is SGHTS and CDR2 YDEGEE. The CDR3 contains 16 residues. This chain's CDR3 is CASSLDTRAISYEQYF. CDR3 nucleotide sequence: TGTGCCAGCAGCTTGGATACGAGGGCTATCTCCTACGAGCAGTACTTC.

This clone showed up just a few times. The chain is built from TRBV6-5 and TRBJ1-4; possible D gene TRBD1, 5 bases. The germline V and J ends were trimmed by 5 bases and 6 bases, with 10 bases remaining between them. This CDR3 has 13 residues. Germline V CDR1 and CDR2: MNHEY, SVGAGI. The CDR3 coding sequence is TGTGCCAGCAGTGTGGGGGTACATGAAAAACTGTTTTTT. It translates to CASSVGVHEKLFF.

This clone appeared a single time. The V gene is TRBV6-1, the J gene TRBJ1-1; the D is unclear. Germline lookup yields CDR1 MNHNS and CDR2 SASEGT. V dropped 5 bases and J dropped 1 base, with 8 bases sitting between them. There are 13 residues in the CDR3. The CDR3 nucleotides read TGTGCCAGCAGTTGGCCTGCGAACACTGAAGCTTTCTTT. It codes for CASSWPANTEAFF.

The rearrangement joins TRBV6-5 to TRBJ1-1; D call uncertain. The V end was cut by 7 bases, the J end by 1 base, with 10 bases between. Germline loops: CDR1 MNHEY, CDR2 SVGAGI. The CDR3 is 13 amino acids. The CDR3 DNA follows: TGTGCCAGCACTGTTTCAAGGAACACTGAAGCTTTCTTT. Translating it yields CASTVSRNTEAFF.

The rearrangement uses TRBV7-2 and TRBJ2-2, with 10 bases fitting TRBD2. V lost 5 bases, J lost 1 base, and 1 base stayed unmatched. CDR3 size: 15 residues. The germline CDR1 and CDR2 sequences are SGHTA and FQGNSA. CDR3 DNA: TGTGCCAGCAGCCGGACTAGCGGGAACACCGGGGAGCTGTTTTTT. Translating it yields CASSRTSGNTGELFF.

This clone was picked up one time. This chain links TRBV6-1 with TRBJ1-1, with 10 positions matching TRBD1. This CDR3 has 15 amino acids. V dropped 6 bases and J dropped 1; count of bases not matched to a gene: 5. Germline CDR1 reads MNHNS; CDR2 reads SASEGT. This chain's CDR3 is CASSGQGVANTEAFF. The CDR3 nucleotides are TGTGCCAGCAGCGGACAGGGGGTTGCGAACACTGAAGCTTTCTTT.

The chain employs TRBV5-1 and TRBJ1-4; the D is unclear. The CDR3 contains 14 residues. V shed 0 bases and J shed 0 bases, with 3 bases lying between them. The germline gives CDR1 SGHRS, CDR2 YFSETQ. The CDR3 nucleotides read TGCGCCAGCAGCTTGGACCCAACTAATGAAAAACTGTTTTTT. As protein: CASSLDPTNEKLFF. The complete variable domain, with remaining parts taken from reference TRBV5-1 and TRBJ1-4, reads KAGVTQTPRYLIKTRGQQVTLSCSPISGHRSVSWYQQTPGQGLQFLFEYFSETQRNKGNFPGRFSGRQFSNSRSEMNVSTLELGDSALYLCASSLDPTNEKLFFGSGTQLSVL.

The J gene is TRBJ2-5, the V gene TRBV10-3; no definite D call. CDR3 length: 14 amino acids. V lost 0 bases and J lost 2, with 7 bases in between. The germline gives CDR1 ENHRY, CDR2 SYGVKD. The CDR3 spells CAISESNAQETQYF. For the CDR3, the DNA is TGTGCCATCAGTGAGTCGAATGCTCAAGAGACCCAGTACTTC.

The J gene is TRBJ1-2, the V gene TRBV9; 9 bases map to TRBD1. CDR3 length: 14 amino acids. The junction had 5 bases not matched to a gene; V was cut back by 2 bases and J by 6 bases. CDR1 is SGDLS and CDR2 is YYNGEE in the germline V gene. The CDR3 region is CASSVGQGHHGYTF. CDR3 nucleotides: TGTGCCAGCAGCGTTGGACAGGGGCATCATGGCTACACCTTC. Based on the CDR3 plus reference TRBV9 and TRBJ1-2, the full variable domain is DSGVTQTPKHLITATGQRVTLRCSPRSGDLSVYWYQQSLDQGLQFLIQYYNGEERAKGNILERFSAQQFPDLHSELNLSSLELGDSALYFCASSVGQGHHGYTFGSGTRLTVV.